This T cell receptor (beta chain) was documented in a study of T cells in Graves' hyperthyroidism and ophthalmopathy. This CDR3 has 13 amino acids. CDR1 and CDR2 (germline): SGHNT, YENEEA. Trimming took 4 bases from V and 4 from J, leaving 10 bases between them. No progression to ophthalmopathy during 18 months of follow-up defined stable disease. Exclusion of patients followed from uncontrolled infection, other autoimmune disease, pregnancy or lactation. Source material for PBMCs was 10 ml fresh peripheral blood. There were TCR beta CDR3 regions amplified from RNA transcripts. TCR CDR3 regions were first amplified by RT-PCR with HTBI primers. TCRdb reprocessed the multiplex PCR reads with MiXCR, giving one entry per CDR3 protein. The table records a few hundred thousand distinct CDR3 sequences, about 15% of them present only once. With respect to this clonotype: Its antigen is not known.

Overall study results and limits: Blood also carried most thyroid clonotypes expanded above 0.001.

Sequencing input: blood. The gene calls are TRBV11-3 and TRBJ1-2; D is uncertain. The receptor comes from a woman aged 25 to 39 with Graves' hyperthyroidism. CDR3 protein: CASSSSDGYGYTF. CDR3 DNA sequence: TGTGCCAGCAGCTCCAGTGACGGCTATGGCTACACCTTC.